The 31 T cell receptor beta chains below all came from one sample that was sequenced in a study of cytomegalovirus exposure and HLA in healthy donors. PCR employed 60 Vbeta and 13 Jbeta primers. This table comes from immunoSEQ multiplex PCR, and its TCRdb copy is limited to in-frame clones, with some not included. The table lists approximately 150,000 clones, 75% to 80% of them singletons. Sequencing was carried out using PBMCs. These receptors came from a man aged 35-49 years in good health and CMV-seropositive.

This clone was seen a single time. As DNA, the CDR3 is TGCAGTGCCGGGACTAGCCATGCAGATACGCAGTATTTT. Its translation is CSAGTSHADTQYF. V and J are TRBV29-1 and TRBJ2-3; 9 bases match TRBD2. From germline, CDR1 is SQVTM and CDR2 ANQGSEA. The CDR3 extends over 13 amino acids.

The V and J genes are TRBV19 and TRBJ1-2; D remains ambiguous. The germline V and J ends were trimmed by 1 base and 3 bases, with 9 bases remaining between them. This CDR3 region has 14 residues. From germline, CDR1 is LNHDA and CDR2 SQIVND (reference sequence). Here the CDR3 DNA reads TGTGCCAGTAGTATAGGGGAGGGCGACTATGGCTACACCTTC. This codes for CASSIGEGDYGYTF.

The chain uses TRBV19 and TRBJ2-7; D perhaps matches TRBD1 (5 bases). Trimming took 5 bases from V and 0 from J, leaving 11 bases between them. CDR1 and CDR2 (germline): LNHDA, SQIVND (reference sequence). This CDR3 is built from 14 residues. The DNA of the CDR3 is TGTGCCAGTAGTCCTCGACAGTCCTCCTACGAGCAGTACTTC. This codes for CASSPRQSSYEQYF.

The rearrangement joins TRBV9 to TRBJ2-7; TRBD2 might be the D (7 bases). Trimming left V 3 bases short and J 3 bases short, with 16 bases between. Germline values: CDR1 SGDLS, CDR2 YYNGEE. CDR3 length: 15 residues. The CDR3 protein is CASSALGGGVYEQYF. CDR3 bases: TGTGCCAGCAGCGCACTGGGAGGGGGTGTCTACGAGCAGTACTTC.

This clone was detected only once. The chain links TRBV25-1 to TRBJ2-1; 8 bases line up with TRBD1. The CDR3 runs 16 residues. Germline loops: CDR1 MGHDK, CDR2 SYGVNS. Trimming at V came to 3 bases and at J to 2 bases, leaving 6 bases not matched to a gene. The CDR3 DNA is TGTGCCAGCAGTGAGTTGACAGGGGCCCCCTACAATGAGCAGTTCTTC. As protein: CASSELTGAPYNEQFF.

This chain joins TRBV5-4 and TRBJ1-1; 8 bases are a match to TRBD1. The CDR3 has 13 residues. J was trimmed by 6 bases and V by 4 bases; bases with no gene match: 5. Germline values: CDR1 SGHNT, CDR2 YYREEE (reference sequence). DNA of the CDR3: TGTGCCAGCAGCACAGGACAGGGCTCTGAAGCTTTCTTT. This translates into CASSTGQGSEAFF.

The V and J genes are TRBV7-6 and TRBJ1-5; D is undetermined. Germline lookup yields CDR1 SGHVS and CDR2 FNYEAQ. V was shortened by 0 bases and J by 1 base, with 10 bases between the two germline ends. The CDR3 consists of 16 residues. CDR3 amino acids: CASSLAEAGSNQPQHF. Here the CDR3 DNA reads TGTGCCAGCAGCTTAGCGGAGGCGGGGAGCAATCAGCCCCAGCATTTT.

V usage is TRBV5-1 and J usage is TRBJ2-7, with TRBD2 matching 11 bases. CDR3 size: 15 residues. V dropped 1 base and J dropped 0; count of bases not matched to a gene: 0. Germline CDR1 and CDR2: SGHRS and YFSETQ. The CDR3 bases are TGCGCCAGCAGCTTGACTAGCGGGAGCTCCTACGAGCAGTACTTC. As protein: CASSLTSGSSYEQYF.

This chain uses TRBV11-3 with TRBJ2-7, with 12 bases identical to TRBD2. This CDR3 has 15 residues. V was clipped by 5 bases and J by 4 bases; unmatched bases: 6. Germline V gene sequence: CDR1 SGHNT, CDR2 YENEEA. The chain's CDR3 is CASSELAGGPYEQYF. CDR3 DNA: TGTGCCAGCAGCGAGCTAGCGGGAGGGCCGTACGAGCAGTACTTC.

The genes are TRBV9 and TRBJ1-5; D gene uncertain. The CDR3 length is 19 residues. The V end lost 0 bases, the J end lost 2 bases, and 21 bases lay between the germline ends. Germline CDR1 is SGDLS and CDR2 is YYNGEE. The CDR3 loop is CASSVGIFGSFLGNQPQHF. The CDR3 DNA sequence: TGTGCCAGCAGCGTAGGAATTTTCGGTTCCTTTTTGGGCAATCAGCCCCAGCATTTT.

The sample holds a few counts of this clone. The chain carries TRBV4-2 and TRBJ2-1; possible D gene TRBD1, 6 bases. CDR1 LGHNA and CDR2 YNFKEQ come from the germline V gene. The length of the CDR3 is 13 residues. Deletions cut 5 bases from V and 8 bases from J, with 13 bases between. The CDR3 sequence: CASSVSQGDEQFF. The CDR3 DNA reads TGTGCCAGCAGCGTTTCACAGGGTGATGAGCAGTTCTTC.

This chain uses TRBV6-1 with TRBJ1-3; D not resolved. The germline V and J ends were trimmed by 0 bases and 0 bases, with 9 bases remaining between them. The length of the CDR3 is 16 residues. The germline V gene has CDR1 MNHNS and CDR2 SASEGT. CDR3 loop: CASSEAGYYSGNTIYF. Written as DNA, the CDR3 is TGTGCCAGCAGTGAAGCCGGGTACTACTCTGGAAACACCATATATTTT.

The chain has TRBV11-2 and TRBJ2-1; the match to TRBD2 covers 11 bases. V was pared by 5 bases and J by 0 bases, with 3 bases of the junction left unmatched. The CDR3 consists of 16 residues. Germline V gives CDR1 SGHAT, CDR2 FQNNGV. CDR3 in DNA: TGTGCCAGCAGCCCCACTAGCGGGAGCTCCTACAATGAGCAGTTCTTC. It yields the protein CASSPTSGSSYNEQFF.

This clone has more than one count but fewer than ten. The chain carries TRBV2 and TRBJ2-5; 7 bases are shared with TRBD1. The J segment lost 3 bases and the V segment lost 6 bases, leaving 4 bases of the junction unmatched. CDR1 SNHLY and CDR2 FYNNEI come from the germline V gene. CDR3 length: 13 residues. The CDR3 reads CASSDRDKETQYF. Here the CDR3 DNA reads TGTGCCAGCAGCGACAGGGACAAAGAGACCCAGTACTTC.

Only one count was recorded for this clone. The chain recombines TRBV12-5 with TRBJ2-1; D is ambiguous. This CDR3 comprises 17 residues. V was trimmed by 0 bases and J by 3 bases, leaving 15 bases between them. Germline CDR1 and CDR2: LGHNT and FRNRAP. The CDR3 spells CASGLVWSSNDYNEQFF. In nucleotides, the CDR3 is TGTGCTAGTGGTTTGGTGTGGAGTTCGAATGACTACAATGAGCAGTTCTTC.

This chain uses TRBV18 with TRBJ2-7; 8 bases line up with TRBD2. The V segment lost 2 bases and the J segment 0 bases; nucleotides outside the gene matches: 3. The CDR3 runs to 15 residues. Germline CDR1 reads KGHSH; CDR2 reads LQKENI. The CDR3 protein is CASSPSGSSSYEQYF. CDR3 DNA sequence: TGTGCCAGCTCACCAAGCGGGAGTAGCTCCTACGAGCAGTACTTC.

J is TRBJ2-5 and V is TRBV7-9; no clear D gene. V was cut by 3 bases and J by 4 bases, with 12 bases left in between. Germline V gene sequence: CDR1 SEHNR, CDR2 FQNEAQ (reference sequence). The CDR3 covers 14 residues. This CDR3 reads CASSFPQLGETQYF. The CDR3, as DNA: TGTGCCAGCAGCTTTCCGCAGCTAGGAGAGACCCAGTACTTC.

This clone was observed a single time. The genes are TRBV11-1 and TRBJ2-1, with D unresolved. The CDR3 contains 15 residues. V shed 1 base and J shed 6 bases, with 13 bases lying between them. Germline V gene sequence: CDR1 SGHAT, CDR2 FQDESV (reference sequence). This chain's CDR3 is CASSLVRLPPNEQFF. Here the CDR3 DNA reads TGTGCCAGCAGCTTAGTGCGACTCCCCCCCAATGAGCAGTTCTTC.

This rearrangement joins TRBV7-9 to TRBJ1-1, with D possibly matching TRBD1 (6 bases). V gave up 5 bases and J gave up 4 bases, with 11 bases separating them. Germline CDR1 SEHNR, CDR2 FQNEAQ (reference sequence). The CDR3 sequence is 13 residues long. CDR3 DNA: TGTGCCAGCAGCAAATTAGGGGGCACTGAAGCTTTCTTT. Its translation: CASSKLGGTEAFF.

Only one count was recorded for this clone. The CDR3 DNA reads as TGTGCCAGCAGCTCACACAGGGGAACCTACGAGCAGTACTTC. Translation gives CASSSHRGTYEQYF. The chain is built from TRBV11-3 and TRBJ2-7; the match to TRBD1 covers 7 bases. Germline CDR1 reads SGHNT; CDR2 reads YENEEA. V lost 4 bases and J lost 2; bases outside the gene matches: 5. This CDR3 region has 14 residues.

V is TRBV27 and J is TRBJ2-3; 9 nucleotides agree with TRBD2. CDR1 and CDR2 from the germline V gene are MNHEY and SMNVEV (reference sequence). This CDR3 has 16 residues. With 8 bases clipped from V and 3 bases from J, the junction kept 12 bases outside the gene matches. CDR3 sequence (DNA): TGTGCCAGCGCTAGGGGCGGGAGGGCCGGAACAGATACGCAGTATTTT. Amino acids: CASARGGRAGTDTQYF.

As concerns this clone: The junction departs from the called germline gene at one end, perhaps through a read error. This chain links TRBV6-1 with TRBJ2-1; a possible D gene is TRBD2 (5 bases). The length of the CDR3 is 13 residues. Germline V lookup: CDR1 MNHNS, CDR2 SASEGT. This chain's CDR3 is CASREAGVGEQFF. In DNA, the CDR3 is TGTGCCAGCAGGGAAGCCGGGGTGGGTGAGCAGTTCTTC.

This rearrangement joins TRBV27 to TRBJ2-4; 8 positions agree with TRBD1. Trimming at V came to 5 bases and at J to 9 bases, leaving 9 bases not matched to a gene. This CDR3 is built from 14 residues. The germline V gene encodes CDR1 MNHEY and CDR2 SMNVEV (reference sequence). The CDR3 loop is CASSLDRGEIIQYF. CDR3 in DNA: TGTGCCAGCAGTCTCGACAGGGGTGAAATCATTCAGTACTTC.

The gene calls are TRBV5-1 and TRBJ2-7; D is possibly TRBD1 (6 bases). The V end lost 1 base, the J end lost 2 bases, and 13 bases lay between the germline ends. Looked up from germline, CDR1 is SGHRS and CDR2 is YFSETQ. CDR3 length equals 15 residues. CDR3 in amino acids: CASSLSRTATYEQYF. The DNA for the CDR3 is TGCGCCAGCAGCTTGTCGAGGACAGCCACCTACGAGCAGTACTTC.

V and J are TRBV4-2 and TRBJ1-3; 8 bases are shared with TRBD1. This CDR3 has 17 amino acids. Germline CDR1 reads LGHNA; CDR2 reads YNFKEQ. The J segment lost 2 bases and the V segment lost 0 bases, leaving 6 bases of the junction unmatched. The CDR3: CASSQEWKQGAGNTIYF. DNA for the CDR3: TGTGCCAGCAGCCAAGAATGGAAACAGGGGGCTGGAAACACCATATATTTT.

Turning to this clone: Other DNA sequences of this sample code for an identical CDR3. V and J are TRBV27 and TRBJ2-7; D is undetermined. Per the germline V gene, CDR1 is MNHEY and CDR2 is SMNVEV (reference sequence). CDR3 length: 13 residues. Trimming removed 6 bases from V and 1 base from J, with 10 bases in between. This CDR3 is CASSPRLSYEQYF. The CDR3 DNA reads TGTGCCAGCAGCCCTCGCCTATCCTACGAGCAGTACTTC.

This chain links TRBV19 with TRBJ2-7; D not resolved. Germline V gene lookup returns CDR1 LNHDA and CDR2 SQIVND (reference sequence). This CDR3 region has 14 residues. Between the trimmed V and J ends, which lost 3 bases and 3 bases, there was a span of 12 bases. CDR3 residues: CASSIGPLSYEQYF. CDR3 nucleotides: TGTGCCAGTAGTATTGGGCCCCTTAGCTACGAGCAGTACTTC.

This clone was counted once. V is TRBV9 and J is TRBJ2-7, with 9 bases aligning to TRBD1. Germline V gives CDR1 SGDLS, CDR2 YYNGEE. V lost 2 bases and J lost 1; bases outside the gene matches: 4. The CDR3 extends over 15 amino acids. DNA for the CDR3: TGTGCCAGCAGCGTGAGGGACAGGGAGTCCTACGAGCAGTACTTC. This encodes CASSVRDRESYEQYF.

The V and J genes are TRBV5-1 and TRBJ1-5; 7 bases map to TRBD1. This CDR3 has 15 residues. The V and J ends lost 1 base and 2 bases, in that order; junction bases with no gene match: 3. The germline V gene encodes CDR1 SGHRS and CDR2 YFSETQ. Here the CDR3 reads CASSLTGARNQPQHF. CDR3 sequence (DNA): TGCGCCAGCAGCTTGACAGGGGCCCGCAATCAGCCCCAGCATTTT. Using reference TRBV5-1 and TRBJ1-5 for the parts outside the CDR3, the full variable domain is KAGVTQTPRYLIKTRGQQVTLSCSPISGHRSVSWYQQTPGQGLQFLFEYFSETQRNKGNFPGRFSGRQFSNSRSEMNVSTLELGDSALYLCASSLTGARNQPQHFGDGTRLSIL.

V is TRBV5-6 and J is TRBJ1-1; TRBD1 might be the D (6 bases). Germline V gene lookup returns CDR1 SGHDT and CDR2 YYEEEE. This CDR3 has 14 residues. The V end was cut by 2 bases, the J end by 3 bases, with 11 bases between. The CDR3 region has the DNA TGTGCCAGCAGCTTAAGGGGGGGATACACTGAAGCTTTCTTT. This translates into CASSLRGGYTEAFF. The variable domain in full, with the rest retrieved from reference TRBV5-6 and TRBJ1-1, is DAGVTQSPTHLIKTRGQQVTLRCSPKSGHDTVSWYQQALGQGPQFIFQYYEEEERQRGNFPDRFSGHQFPNYSSELNVNALLLGDSALYLCASSLRGGYTEAFFGQGTRLTVV.

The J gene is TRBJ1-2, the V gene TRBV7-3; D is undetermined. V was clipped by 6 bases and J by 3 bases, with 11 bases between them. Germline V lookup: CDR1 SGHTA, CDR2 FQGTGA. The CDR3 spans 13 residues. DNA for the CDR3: TGTGCCAGCAGACCCCGGAGGGACTATGGCTACACCTTC. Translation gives CASRPRRDYGYTF. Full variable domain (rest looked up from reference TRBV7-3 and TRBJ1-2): GAGVSQTPSNKVTEKGKYVELRCDPISGHTALYWYRQSLGQGPEFLIYFQGTGAADDSGLPNDRFFAVRPEGSVSTLKIQRTERGDSAVYLCASRPRRDYGYTFGSGTRLTVV.